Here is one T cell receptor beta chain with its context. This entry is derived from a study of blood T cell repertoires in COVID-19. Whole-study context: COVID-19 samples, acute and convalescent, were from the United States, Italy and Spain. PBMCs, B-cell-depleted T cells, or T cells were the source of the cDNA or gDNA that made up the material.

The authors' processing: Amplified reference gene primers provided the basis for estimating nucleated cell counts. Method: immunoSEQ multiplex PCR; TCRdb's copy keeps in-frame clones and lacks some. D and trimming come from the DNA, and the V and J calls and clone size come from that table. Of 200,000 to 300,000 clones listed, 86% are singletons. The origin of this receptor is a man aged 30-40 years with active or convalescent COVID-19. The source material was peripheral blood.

For the CDR3, the DNA is TGTGCCAGCAGCGTGGCGCCGGGACAGGGGCACGAGCAGTACTTC. It codes for CASSVAPGQGHEQYF. This chain uses TRBV9 with TRBJ2-7; 10 nucleotides align to TRBD1. The germline gives CDR1 SGDLS, CDR2 YYNGEE. The junction had 7 bases not matched to a gene; V was cut back by 2 bases and J by 5 bases. CDR3 size: 15 residues.